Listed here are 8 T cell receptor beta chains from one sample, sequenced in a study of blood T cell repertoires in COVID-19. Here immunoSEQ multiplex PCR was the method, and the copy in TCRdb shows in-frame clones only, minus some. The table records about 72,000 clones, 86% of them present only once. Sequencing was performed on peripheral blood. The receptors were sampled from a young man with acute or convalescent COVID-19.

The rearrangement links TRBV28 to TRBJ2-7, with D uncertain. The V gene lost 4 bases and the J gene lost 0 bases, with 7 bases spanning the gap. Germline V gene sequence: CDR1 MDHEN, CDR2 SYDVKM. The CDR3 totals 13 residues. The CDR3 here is CASSSGYSYEQYF. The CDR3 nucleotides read TGTGCCAGCAGTTCCGGTTACTCCTACGAGCAGTACTTC. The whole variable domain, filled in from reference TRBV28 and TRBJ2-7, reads DVKVTQSSRYLVKRTGEKVFLECVQDMDHENMFWYRQDPGLGLRLIYFSYDVKMKEKGDIPEGYSVSREKKERFSLILESASTNQTSMYLCASSSGYSYEQYFGPGTRLTVT.

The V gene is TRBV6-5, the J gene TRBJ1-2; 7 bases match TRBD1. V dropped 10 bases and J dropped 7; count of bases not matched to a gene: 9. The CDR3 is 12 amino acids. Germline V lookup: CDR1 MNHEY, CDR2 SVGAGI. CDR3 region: CATGTEGGGYTF. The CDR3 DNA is TGTGCCACCGGGACAGAGGGGGGTGGCTACACCTTC.

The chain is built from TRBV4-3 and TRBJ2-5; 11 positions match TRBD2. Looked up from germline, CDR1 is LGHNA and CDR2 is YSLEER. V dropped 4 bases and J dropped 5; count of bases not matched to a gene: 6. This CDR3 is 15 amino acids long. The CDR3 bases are TGCGCCAGCAGCCCTTTAGCGGGAGGGGGGGAGACCCAGTACTTC. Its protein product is CASSPLAGGGETQYF.

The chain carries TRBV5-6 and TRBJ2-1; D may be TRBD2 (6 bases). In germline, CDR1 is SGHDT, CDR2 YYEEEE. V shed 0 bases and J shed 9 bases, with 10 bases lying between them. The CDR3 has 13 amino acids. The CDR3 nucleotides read TGTGCCAGCAGCTTGGTAGGGAGGATTGAGCAGTTCTTC. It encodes CASSLVGRIEQFF.

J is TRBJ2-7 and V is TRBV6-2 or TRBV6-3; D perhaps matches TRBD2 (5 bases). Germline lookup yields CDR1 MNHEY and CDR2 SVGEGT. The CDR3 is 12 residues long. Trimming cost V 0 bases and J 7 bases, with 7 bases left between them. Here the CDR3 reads CASSYSGGEQYF. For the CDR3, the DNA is TGTGCCAGCAGTTACTCGGGCGGGGAGCAGTACTTC.

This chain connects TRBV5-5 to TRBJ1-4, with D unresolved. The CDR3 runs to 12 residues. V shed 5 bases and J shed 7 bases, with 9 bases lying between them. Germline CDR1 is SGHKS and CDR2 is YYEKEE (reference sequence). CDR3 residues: CASSYVGEKLFF. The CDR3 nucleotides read TGTGCCAGCAGTTACGTCGGTGAAAAACTGTTTTTT. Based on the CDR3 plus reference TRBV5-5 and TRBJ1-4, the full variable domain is DAGVTQSPTHLIKTRGQQVTLRCSPISGHKSVSWYQQVLGQGPQFIFQYYEKEERGRGNFPDRFSARQFPNYSSELNVNALLLGDSALYLCASSYVGEKLFFGSGTQLSVL.

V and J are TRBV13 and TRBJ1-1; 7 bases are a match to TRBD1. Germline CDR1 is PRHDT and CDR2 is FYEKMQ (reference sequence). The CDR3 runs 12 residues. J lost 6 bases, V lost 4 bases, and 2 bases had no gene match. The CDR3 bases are TGTGCCAGCAGCTCAGGGGGAGCTGAAGCTTTCTTT. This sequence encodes CASSSGGAEAFF.

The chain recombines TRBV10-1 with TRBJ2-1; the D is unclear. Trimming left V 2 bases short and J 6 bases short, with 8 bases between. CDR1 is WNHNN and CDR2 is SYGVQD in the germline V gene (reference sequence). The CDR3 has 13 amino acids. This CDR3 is CASSEGPLNEQFF. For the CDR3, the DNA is TGCGCCAGCAGTGAGGGGCCACTCAATGAGCAGTTCTTC.